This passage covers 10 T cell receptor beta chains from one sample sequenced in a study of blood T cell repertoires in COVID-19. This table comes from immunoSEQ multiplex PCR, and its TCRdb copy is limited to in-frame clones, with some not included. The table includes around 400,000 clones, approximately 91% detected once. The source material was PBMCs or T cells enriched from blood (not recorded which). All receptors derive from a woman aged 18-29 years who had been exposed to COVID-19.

CDR3 in amino acids: CASSTGTGGGYTF. As DNA, the CDR3 is TGTGCCAGCAGTACCGGGACAGGGGGCGGCTACACCTTC. The genes are TRBV27 and TRBJ1-2; TRBD1 aligns across 12 bases. Trimming at V came to 5 bases and at J to 8 bases, leaving 3 bases not matched to a gene. There are 13 residues in the CDR3. The germline CDR1 and CDR2 sequences are MNHEY and SMNVEV (reference sequence).

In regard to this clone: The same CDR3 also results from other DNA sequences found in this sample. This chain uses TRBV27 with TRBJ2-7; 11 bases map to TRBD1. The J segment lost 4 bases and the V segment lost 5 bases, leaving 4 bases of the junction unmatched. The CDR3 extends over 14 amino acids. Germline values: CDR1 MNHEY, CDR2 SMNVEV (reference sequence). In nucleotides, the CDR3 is TGTGCCAGCAGTCCCGGGACAGGGGGGTACGAGCAGTACTTC. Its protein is CASSPGTGGYEQYF.

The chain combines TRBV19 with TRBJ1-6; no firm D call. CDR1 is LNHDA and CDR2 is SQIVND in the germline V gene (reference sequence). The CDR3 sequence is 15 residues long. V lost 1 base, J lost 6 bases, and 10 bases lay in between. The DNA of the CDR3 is TGTGCCAGTAGTATAGGTTGGCAAAGTAATTCACCCCTCCACTTT. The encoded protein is CASSIGWQSNSPLHF.

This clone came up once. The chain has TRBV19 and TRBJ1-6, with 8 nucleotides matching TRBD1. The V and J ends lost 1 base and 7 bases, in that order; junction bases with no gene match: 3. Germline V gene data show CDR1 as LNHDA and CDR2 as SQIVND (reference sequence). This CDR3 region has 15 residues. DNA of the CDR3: TGTGCCAGTAGTATAGGCCAGGGGGCGAATTCACCCCTCCACTTT. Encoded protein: CASSIGQGANSPLHF.

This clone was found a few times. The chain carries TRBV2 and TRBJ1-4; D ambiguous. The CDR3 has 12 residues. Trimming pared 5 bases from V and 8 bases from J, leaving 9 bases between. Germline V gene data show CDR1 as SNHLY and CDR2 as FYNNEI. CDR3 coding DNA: TGTGCCAGCAGTAGACCAGCGGAAAAACTGTTTTTT. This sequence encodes CASSRPAEKLFF.

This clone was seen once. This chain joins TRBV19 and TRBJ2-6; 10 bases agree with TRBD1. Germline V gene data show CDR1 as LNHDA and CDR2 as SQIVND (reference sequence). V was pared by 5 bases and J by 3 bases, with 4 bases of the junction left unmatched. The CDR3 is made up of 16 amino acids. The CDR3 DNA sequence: TGTGCCAGTAGTCCGGGACAGGGGAGTGGGGCCAACGTCCTGACTTTC. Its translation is CASSPGQGSGANVLTF. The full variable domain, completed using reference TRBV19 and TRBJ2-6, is DGGITQSPKYLFRKEGQNVTLSCEQNLNHDAMYWYRQDPGQGLRLIYYSQIVNDFQKGDIAEGYSVSREKKESFPLTVTSAQKNPTAFYLCASSPGQGSGANVLTFGAGSRLTVL.

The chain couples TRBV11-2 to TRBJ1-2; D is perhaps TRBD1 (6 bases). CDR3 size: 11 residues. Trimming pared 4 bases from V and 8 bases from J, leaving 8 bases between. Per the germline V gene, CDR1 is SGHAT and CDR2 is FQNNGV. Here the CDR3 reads CASSSQGGYTF. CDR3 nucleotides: TGTGCCAGCAGCTCCCAGGGGGGCTACACCTTC.

The CDR3 here is CASSLWGVHEQYF. The CDR3 DNA is TGCGCCAGCAGCTTATGGGGGGTCCACGAGCAGTACTTC. The chain carries TRBV5-1 and TRBJ2-7, with a possible D match to TRBD2 (6 bases). This CDR3 is built from 13 residues. V gave up 2 bases and J gave up 5 bases, with 11 bases separating them. In germline, CDR1 is SGHRS, CDR2 YFSETQ.

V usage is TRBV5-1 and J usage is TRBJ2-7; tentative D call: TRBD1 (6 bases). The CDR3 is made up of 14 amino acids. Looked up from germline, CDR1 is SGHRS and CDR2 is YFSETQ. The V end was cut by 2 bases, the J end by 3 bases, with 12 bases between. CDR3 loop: CASSLEGVNYEQYF. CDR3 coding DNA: TGCGCCAGCAGCTTAGAGGGGGTGAACTACGAGCAGTACTTC.

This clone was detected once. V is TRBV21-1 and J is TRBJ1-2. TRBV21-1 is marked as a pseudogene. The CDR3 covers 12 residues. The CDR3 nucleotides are TGTGCCAGCAGCCCCCCCCCGTATGGCTACACCTTC. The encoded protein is CASSPPPYGYTF.